This entry lists 3 T cell receptor beta chains sequenced from one sample in a study of identical twins. TCRdb re-called the 5' RACE reads with MiXCR, one entry per CDR3 protein. The table shows some 500,000 distinct CDR3 sequences, with over 11% occurring only once. These same data were also listed under a study on yellow fever vaccine responses in identical twins.

Sequences were obtained from CD4+ T cells sorted from blood. All receptors derive from a woman aged 18 to 35 in good health.

There are a few counts of this clonotype. The chain joins TRBV2 to TRBJ2-3; D is unclear. Trimming took 4 bases from V and 10 from J, leaving 9 bases between them. CDR3 size: 11 residues. Per the germline V gene, CDR1 is SNHLY and CDR2 is FYNNEI. This chain's CDR3 is CASSVITAQYF. CDR3 coding DNA: TGTGCCAGCAGTGTTATAACGGCGCAGTATTTT. The entire variable domain, with the rest obtained from reference TRBV2 and TRBJ2-3, is as follows: EPEVTQTPSHQVTQMGQEVILRCVPISNHLYFYWYRQILGQKVEFLVSFYNNEISEKSEIFDDQFSVERPDGSNFTLKIRSTKLEDSAMYFCASSVITAQYFGPGTRLTVL.

V gene TRBV5-8 combines with J gene TRBJ2-2, with D perhaps matching TRBD1 or TRBD2 (5 bases each). V was trimmed by 3 bases and J by 1 base, leaving 10 bases between them. The CDR3 has 15 residues. Germline V gene lookup returns CDR1 SGHTS and CDR2 YDEGEE. The CDR3, as DNA: TGTGCCAGCAGCTCCGGGACCAAGAACACCGGGGAGCTGTTTTTT. This sequence encodes CASSSGTKNTGELFF.

This clonotype was counted only a few times. The CDR3 is CASSQSILMPLASPYF. As DNA, the CDR3 is TGCGCCAGCAGTCAATCAATTCTGATGCCCTTGGCCTCCCCCTACTTC. V gene TRBV23-1 combines with J gene TRBJ2-5; D remains unclear. TRBV23-1 is recorded as an ORF, its role being uncertain. V dropped 0 bases and J dropped 14 bases, with 25 bases sitting between them. The CDR3 runs 16 residues.